This is a list of T cell receptor beta chains from one sample in a study of T-cell reconstitution after alpha-beta-depleted transplantation in children. TCRdb itself ran the PCR reads through MiXCR, one entry per CDR3 protein. The data hold about 610,000 distinct CDR3 sequences, with approximately 30% observed a single time. Sequenced material: PBMCs, taken before TCRalphabeta/CD19-depleted stem cell transplant. Every receptor here comes from a boy under two years old with Wiskott-Aldrich syndrome, due to receive a stem cell transplant. Each CDR3 is given with its conserved first and last residue. A D gene is named only where the DNA matches it firmly. The size field is filled for only some rows; it gives once, few, many or a size class.

v_call	j_call	clone_size	d_call	cdr3_aa	cdr3_nt
TRBV6-2/TRBV6-3	TRBJ2-2	few	NA	CASSRGRRHGELFF	TGTGCCAGCAGCCGAGGCAGACGGCACGGGGAGCTGTTTTTT
TRBV5-1	TRBJ2-7	NA	NA	CASSLDGVEQYF	TGCGCCAGCAGCTTGGACGGGGTCGAGCAGTACTTC
TRBV11-2	TRBJ2-2	NA	TRBD2	CASSFPLAEGNTGELFF	TGTGCCAGCAGCTTTCCCCTAGCGGAGGGGAACACCGGGGAGCTGTTTTTT
TRBV29-1	TRBJ1-2	NA	TRBD1	CSARQGDYGYTF	TGCAGCGCCCGACAGGGTGACTATGGCTACACCTTC
TRBV12-3/TRBV12-4	TRBJ2-3	NA	NA	CASSLGDLDTQYF	TGTGCCAGCAGTTTAGGAGATTTAGATACGCAGTATTTT
TRBV20-1	TRBJ2-5	NA	TRBD2	CSARDWGTSVGEETQYF	TGCAGTGCTAGAGATTGGGGGACTAGCGTGGGAGAAGAGACCCAGTACTTC
TRBV10-3	TRBJ2-1	NA	TRBD1	CAISEWDSYNEQFF	TGTGCCATCAGTGAATGGGACAGTTACAATGAGCAGTTCTTC
TRBV5-1	TRBJ2-2	many	TRBD1	CASSPGTGVTGELFF	TGCGCCAGCAGCCCTGGGACAGGGGTAACCGGGGAGCTGTTTTTT
TRBV5-1	TRBJ2-2	few	TRBD2	CASSPGLAGAVGELFF	TGCGCCAGCAGCCCGGGACTAGCGGGAGCGGTCGGGGAGCTGTTTTTT
TRBV12-3/TRBV12-4	TRBJ1-3	NA	NA	CASRRRQGLFSGNTIYF	TGTGCCAGCAGACGACGACAAGGCTTATTCTCTGGAAACACCATATATTTT
TRBV21-1	TRBJ2-7	NA	NA	CASSIEDRPYEQYF	TGTGCCAGCAGCATAGAGGACAGGCCCTACGAGCAGTACTTC
TRBV11-2	TRBJ1-1	NA	TRBD1	CASSARDSLNTEAFF	TGTGCCAGCAGCGCTAGGGACAGCTTGAACACTGAAGCTTTCTTT
TRBV5-1	TRBJ2-1	few	TRBD2	CASRSGTSEYNEQFF	TGCGCCAGCAGATCCGGGACTAGCGAATACAATGAGCAGTTCTTC
TRBV29-1	TRBJ2-2	many	NA	CSVLRGELFF	TGCAGCGTCCTTAGGGGGGAGCTGTTTTTT
TRBV28	TRBJ2-3	NA	TRBD2	CASSSLTSGRGTDTQYF	TGTGCCAGCAGTTCCCTGACTAGCGGGAGGGGCACAGATACGCAGTATTTT
TRBV12-3/TRBV12-4	TRBJ2-7	NA	NA	CASSLVPSPEQYF	TGTGCCAGCAGTTTAGTTCCTAGCCCCGAGCAGTACTTC
TRBV5-1	TRBJ1-6	few	NA	CASSLDGSDSPLHF	TGCGCCAGCAGCTTGGACGGTTCCGATTCACCCCTCCACTTT
TRBV21-1	TRBJ1-1	few	NA	CASSKEGPWGTEAFF	TGTGCCAGCAGCAAAGAGGGCCCCTGGGGCACTGAAGCTTTCTTT
TRBV28	TRBJ2-1	NA	NA	CASRNQHNEQFF	TGTGCCAGCAGAAATCAGCACAATGAGCAGTTCTTC
TRBV3-1	TRBJ2-7	few	NA	CASSQEGTTARRDYEQYF	TGTGCCAGCAGCCAAGAAGGCACGACAGCCAGAAGGGACTACGAGCAGTACTTC
TRBV6-5	TRBJ1-4	NA	NA	CASSYYKKPEGRKLFF	TGTGCCAGCAGTTACTATAAAAAGCCAGAGGGTCGAAAACTGTTTTTT
TRBV28	TRBJ2-7	NA	TRBD2	CASSHWGSGRAYEQYF	TGTGCCAGCAGCCATTGGGGGAGCGGGAGGGCCTACGAGCAGTACTTC
TRBV30	TRBJ1-4	few	NA	CAWSPTNEKLFF	TGTGCCTGGAGTCCAACTAATGAAAAACTGTTTTTT
TRBV6-2/TRBV6-3	TRBJ1-1	few	TRBD1	CASSYPETGLNTEAFF	TGTGCCAGCAGTTACCCTGAGACAGGGCTGAACACTGAAGCTTTCTTT
TRBV29-1	TRBJ2-1	few	TRBD2	CSVGREGHEQFF	TGCAGCGTAGGACGGGAGGGCCATGAGCAGTTCTTC
TRBV3-1	TRBJ2-1	NA	NA	CASSRVGGLNEQFF	TGTGCCAGCAGCAGGGTTGGGGGGCTGAATGAGCAGTTCTTC
TRBV7-9	TRBJ2-2	NA	TRBD1	CASSLAGQSGELFF	TGTGCCAGCAGCTTAGCGGGACAGAGCGGGGAGCTGTTTTTT
TRBV5-1	TRBJ1-5	few	NA	CASSLAGGTGQPQHF	TGCGCCAGCAGCTTGGCTGGGGGGACTGGTCAGCCCCAGCATTTT
TRBV4-1	TRBJ2-1	few	NA	CASSLSMVDLNEQFF	TGCGCCAGCAGCCTCTCAATGGTAGACCTCAATGAGCAGTTCTTC
TRBV5-1	TRBJ2-7	few	TRBD2	CASSYSGRAVTYEQYF	TGCGCCAGCAGCTATAGCGGGAGGGCGGTTACCTACGAGCAGTACTTC
TRBV20-1	TRBJ2-4	NA	NA	CSARGSQGPIAKNIQYF	TGCAGTGCCAGAGGGTCACAGGGACCTATAGCCAAAAACATTCAGTACTTC
TRBV12-3/TRBV12-4	TRBJ2-1	NA	TRBD2	CASSPQGLISSNEQFF	TGTGCCAGCAGTCCCCAGGGACTAATTAGTAGCAATGAGCAGTTCTTC
TRBV10-3	TRBJ2-1	few	TRBD2	CAISGGTSFNEQFF	TGTGCCATCAGTGGAGGGACTAGCTTTAATGAGCAGTTCTTC
TRBV12-3/TRBV12-4	TRBJ2-3	many	TRBD2	CASSRGLAGARDTQYF	TGTGCCAGCAGCCGCGGACTAGCGGGAGCCAGAGATACGCAGTATTTT
TRBV12-3/TRBV12-4	TRBJ2-7	few	NA	CASSFLGRGQSEQYF	TGTGCCAGCAGTTTCCTTGGGAGGGGGCAATCCGAGCAGTACTTC
TRBV6-2/TRBV6-3	TRBJ2-1	NA	TRBD2	CASSRPPSGRANEQFF	TGTGCCAGCAGTCGACCCCCTAGCGGGAGGGCCAATGAGCAGTTCTTC
TRBV2	TRBJ1-1	NA	NA	CASSTTRDTEAFF	TGTGCCAGCTCAACTACTCGAGACACTGAAGCTTTCTTT
TRBV2	TRBJ2-1	NA	TRBD2	CASSEEGLAGYEQFF	TGTGCCAGCAGTGAAGAAGGACTAGCCGGCTATGAGCAGTTCTTC
TRBV27	TRBJ2-7	NA	NA	CASSLLADLTYEQYF	TGTGCCAGCAGTTTACTAGCCGACCTAACCTACGAGCAGTACTTC
TRBV7-2	TRBJ1-4	NA	NA	CASSFKGEKLFF	TGTGCCAGCAGCTTTAAGGGTGAAAAACTGTTTTTT